These 31 T cell receptor beta chains came from one sample sequenced in a study of blood T cell repertoires in COVID-19. Repertoires were generated with immunoSEQ multiplex PCR, while TCRdb's copy carries only in-frame clones and drops some. The sample includes roughly 100,000 clones, approximately 81% seen only once; the top ten take under 40%. Material for sequencing was peripheral blood. These receptors all stem from an older man with acute or convalescent COVID-19.

V and J are TRBV27 and TRBJ2-7; 12 bases map to TRBD2. The CDR3 is 16 residues long. Germline lookup yields CDR1 MNHEY and CDR2 SMNVEV (reference sequence). V shed 6 bases, J shed 2 bases, and the junction held 8 bases outside the gene matches. The chain's CDR3 is CASSPRLAGVPYEQYF. CDR3 coding DNA: TGTGCCAGCAGCCCCCGACTAGCGGGAGTGCCCTACGAGCAGTACTTC.

This clone has just one count. This chain uses TRBV19 with TRBJ1-6; 8 positions agree with TRBD1. CDR1 is LNHDA and CDR2 is SQIVND in the germline V gene (reference sequence). CDR3 length: 16 amino acids. The trim removed 4 bases at V and 6 bases at J, leaving 8 bases unmatched. The CDR3 DNA reads TGTGCCAGTAGTAGCCGAGGACAGGGAGTTAATTCACCCCTCCACTTT. Amino acids: CASSSRGQGVNSPLHF.

V gene TRBV3-1 (or the pseudogene TRBV3-2) combines with J gene TRBJ1-5; 7 positions match TRBD1. The CDR3 is 17 residues long. CDR1 is LGHDT, CDR2 YNNKEL, per germline (reference sequence). Germline trimming cut 1 base from V and 2 bases from J; bases unmatched to any gene: 8. The DNA for the CDR3 is TGTGCCAGCAGCCAAGGGGCGACAGGGAGCGGCAATCAGCCCCAGCATTTT. It encodes CASSQGATGSGNQPQHF.

This chain links TRBV21-1 with TRBJ1-2; the table names TRBD1, a call not compared with the DNA. TRBV21-1 corresponds to a pseudogene. This CDR3 has 13 residues. CDR3 in DNA: TGTGCCAGCAGACACTCAGGTAGCTATGGCTACACCTTC. Encoded protein: CASRHSGSYGYTF.

The CDR3 DNA reads as TGTGCCTGGACCTCGACTAGCGGGAGGCACAATGAGCAGTTCTTC. This sequence encodes CAWTSTSGRHNEQFF. The V call is TRBV30, the J call TRBJ2-1; 13 bases fit TRBD2. The CDR3 has 15 residues. V shed 4 bases and J 5 bases; nucleotides not matched to a gene: 5. Germline loops: CDR1 GTSNPN, CDR2 SVGIG (reference sequence).

This clone was recorded only once. CDR3: CASSSLIRTSGSHEQYF. Written as DNA, the CDR3 is TGCGCCAGCAGCTCCCTAATTCGGACTAGCGGGAGTCACGAGCAGTACTTC. V gene TRBV5-1 combines with J gene TRBJ2-7; 13 bases agree with TRBD2. The germline gives CDR1 SGHRS, CDR2 YFSETQ. The CDR3 covers 17 residues. The trim removed 3 bases at V and 5 bases at J, leaving 11 bases unmatched. The complete variable domain, with remaining parts taken from reference TRBV5-1 and TRBJ2-7, reads KAGVTQTPRYLIKTRGQQVTLSCSPISGHRSVSWYQQTPGQGLQFLFEYFSETQRNKGNFPGRFSGRQFSNSRSEMNVSTLELGDSALYLCASSSLIRTSGSHEQYFGPGTRLTVT.

The chain uses TRBV19 and TRBJ1-2; possible D gene TRBD1, 6 bases. Trimming pared 4 bases from V and 7 bases from J, leaving 13 bases between. This CDR3 region has 13 residues. Germline V lookup: CDR1 LNHDA, CDR2 SQIVND (reference sequence). The CDR3 region is CASSKGQGSGYTF. Written as DNA, the CDR3 is TGTGCCAGTAGTAAGGGACAAGGGAGTGGCTACACCTTC. Full variable domain (outside the CDR3, taken from reference TRBV19 and TRBJ1-2): DGGITQSPKYLFRKEGQNVTLSCEQNLNHDAMYWYRQDPGQGLRLIYYSQIVNDFQKGDIAEGYSVSREKKESFPLTVTSAQKNPTAFYLCASSKGQGSGYTFGSGTRLTVV.

V usage is TRBV6-6 and J usage is TRBJ2-4; D is possibly TRBD1 (6 bases). The CDR3 totals 15 residues. Between the trimmed V and J ends, which lost 0 bases and 1 base, there was a span of 7 bases. Germline V gene lookup returns CDR1 MNHNY and CDR2 SVGAGI (reference sequence). This CDR3 is CASSYSGAAKNIQYF. In DNA, the CDR3 is TGTGCCAGCAGTTACTCGGGGGCGGCCAAAAACATTCAGTACTTC.

The rearrangement uses TRBV6-5 and TRBJ2-7; D is possibly TRBD2 (5 bases). CDR3 length: 11 amino acids. Germline V gene sequence: CDR1 MNHEY, CDR2 SVGAGI. V was pared by 3 bases and J by 10 bases, with 10 bases between. CDR3 amino acids: CASSYLGEQYF. For the CDR3, the DNA is TGTGCCAGCAGTTATCTGGGAGAACAGTACTTC.

The V and J genes are TRBV27 and TRBJ1-1, with D possibly matching TRBD1 (6 bases). V was clipped by 6 bases and J by 0 bases, with 14 bases between them. Germline V gives CDR1 MNHEY, CDR2 SMNVEV (reference sequence). This CDR3 has 15 amino acids. The CDR3 region has the DNA TGTGCCAGCAGACCTCATGGGGGCATGAACACTGAAGCTTTCTTT. Translated: CASRPHGGMNTEAFF.

V usage is TRBV30 and J usage is TRBJ1-1; D perhaps matches TRBD1 (6 bases). V was trimmed by 5 bases and J by 0 bases, leaving 13 bases between them. Germline lookup yields CDR1 GTSNPN and CDR2 SVGIG (reference sequence). The CDR3 consists of 14 residues. CDR3 bases: TGTGCCTGGGACAAGACAGGAATGAACACTGAAGCTTTCTTT. Encoded protein: CAWDKTGMNTEAFF.

V is TRBV4-1 and J is TRBJ2-7; 8 nucleotides agree with TRBD2. CDR1 is MGHRA, CDR2 YSYEKL, per germline. The length of the CDR3 is 19 residues. The junction had 17 bases not matched to a gene; V was cut back by 0 bases and J by 4 bases. In DNA form, the CDR3 reads TGCGCCAGCAGCCAAGATTCTATCGGGACGGGAGGGCCGAGGTACGAGCAGTACTTC. Encoded protein: CASSQDSIGTGGPRYEQYF.

This clone was recorded once. The rearrangement uses TRBV7-3 and TRBJ1-1; 7 bases align to TRBD1. Germline CDR1 and CDR2: SGHTA and FQGTGA. V lost 5 bases, J lost 7 bases, and 7 bases stayed unmatched. The CDR3 is 13 residues long. In DNA form, the CDR3 reads TGTGCCAGCAGCAGGGGACAGCAGTTTGAAGCTTTCTTT. It translates to CASSRGQQFEAFF.

This chain links TRBV21-1 with TRBJ2-2; TRBD1, the D gene given by the table, was not confirmed from the DNA. TRBV21-1 is labeled a pseudogene. The CDR3 runs 20 residues. The CDR3 bases are TGTGCCAGCAACTCAATGGGGGACAGTCGGAACATGGGTGGGACCGGGGAGCTGTTTTTT. Its protein product is CASNSMGDSRNMGGTGELFF.

This chain connects TRBV4-2 to TRBJ2-1; D unresolved. The CDR3 has 12 residues. The V end was cut by 4 bases, the J end by 2 bases, with 3 bases between. Germline V gene data show CDR1 as LGHNA and CDR2 as YNFKEQ. The CDR3 DNA reads TGTGCCAGCAGCCCCGCCTACAATGAGCAGTTCTTC. Encoded protein: CASSPAYNEQFF.

Only one count was recorded for this clone. The V and J genes are TRBV10-2 and TRBJ1-1; D is possibly TRBD1 (5 bases). The V gene lost 3 bases and the J gene lost 7 bases, with 12 bases spanning the gap. The CDR3 extends over 13 amino acids. The germline CDR1 and CDR2 sequences are WSHSY and SAAADI. In nucleotides, the CDR3 is TGCGCCAGCAGTGACCCGGGACTGGTTGAAGCTTTCTTT. As protein: CASSDPGLVEAFF.

This chain links TRBV12-5 with TRBJ2-3; 13 bases agree with TRBD2. Germline trimming cut 5 bases from V and 2 bases from J; bases unmatched to any gene: 4. The germline CDR1 and CDR2 sequences are LGHNT and FRNRAP. CDR3 length: 16 amino acids. CDR3 sequence (DNA): TGTGCTAGTGGTGCCGGGACTAGCGGGACCACAGATACGCAGTATTTT. Translation gives CASGAGTSGTTDTQYF.

This rearrangement joins TRBV30 to TRBJ2-7, with 8 bases matching TRBD2. This CDR3 spans 14 amino acids. Per the germline V gene, CDR1 is GTSNPN and CDR2 is SVGIG (reference sequence). V shed 0 bases and J 1 base; nucleotides not matched to a gene: 2. The CDR3 sequence: CAWSVSGTSYEQYF. In DNA form, the CDR3 reads TGTGCCTGGAGTGTTAGCGGGACTTCCTACGAGCAGTACTTC. Variable domain in full (rest from reference TRBV30 and TRBJ2-7): SQTIHQWPATLVQPVGSPLSLECTVEGTSNPNLYWYRQAAGRGLQLLFYSVGIGQISSEVPQNLSASRPQDRQFILSSKKLLLSDSGFYLCAWSVSGTSYEQYFGPGTRLTVT.

The chain is built from TRBV19 and TRBJ2-4, with TRBD2 matching 15 bases. This CDR3 spans 20 amino acids. Germline V lookup: CDR1 LNHDA, CDR2 SQIVND (reference sequence). The junction had 10 bases not matched to a gene; V was cut back by 4 bases and J by 0 bases. This chain's CDR3 is CASSTPGLAGGLLAKNIQYF. The CDR3 bases are TGTGCCAGTAGTACGCCGGGACTAGCGGGAGGACTCCTAGCCAAAAACATTCAGTACTTC.

The chain joins TRBV11-2 to TRBJ2-1; 8 positions agree with TRBD2. The CDR3 runs to 15 residues. The germline V gene encodes CDR1 SGHAT and CDR2 FQNNGV. The V gene end was trimmed by 5 bases and the J gene end by 6 bases; junction bases not matched to a gene: 9. CDR3 region: CASSQTSGRGNEQFF. CDR3 DNA sequence: TGTGCCAGCAGCCAAACGAGCGGGAGAGGCAATGAGCAGTTCTTC.

The V gene is TRBV2, the J gene TRBJ1-5; TRBD1 matches at 7 bases. Germline values: CDR1 SNHLY, CDR2 FYNNEI. V shed 7 bases, J shed 4 bases, and the junction held 10 bases outside the gene matches. This CDR3 contains 15 residues. CDR3 sequence: CASTEDRVRNQPQHF. CDR3 nucleotide sequence: TGTGCCAGCACCGAAGACAGGGTACGTAATCAGCCCCAGCATTTT.

This clone has only a few counts. V and J are TRBV9 and TRBJ2-1; 7 bases map to TRBD1. The CDR3 is made up of 12 amino acids. Trimming cost V 3 bases and J 8 bases; bases outside gene matches: 2. Per the germline V gene, CDR1 is SGDLS and CDR2 is YYNGEE. In DNA form, the CDR3 reads TGTGCCAGCAGCGGACAGGGCGATGAGCAGTTCTTC. Protein sequence: CASSGQGDEQFF. Full variable domain (remainder filled in from reference TRBV9 and TRBJ2-1): DSGVTQTPKHLITATGQRVTLRCSPRSGDLSVYWYQQSLDQGLQFLIQYYNGEERAKGNILERFSAQQFPDLHSELNLSSLELGDSALYFCASSGQGDEQFFGPGTRLTVL.

This chain links TRBV29-1 with TRBJ2-7, with D tentatively TRBD1 (5 bases). Per the germline V gene, CDR1 is SQVTM and CDR2 is ANQGSEA. This CDR3 has 14 amino acids. The V end lost 7 bases, the J end lost 0 bases, and 16 bases lay between the germline ends. This chain's CDR3 is CSALPQDHSYEQYF. CDR3 DNA sequence: TGCAGCGCATTGCCACAGGACCACTCCTACGAGCAGTACTTC.

The CDR3: CAITLGANTEAFF. The CDR3 region has the DNA TGTGCCATCACTCTGGGGGCGAACACTGAAGCTTTCTTT. The J gene is TRBJ1-1, the V gene TRBV10-3; a possible D gene is TRBD1 (6 bases). With 7 bases removed from V and 1 base from J, the gap between germline ends came to 10 bases. CDR3 length equals 13 residues. Germline V gene lookup returns CDR1 ENHRY and CDR2 SYGVKD.

The rearrangement links TRBV5-1 to TRBJ1-6, with D maybe TRBD1 (6 bases). V lost 4 bases, J lost 6 bases, and 20 bases lay in between. CDR3 size: 17 residues. Germline V lookup: CDR1 SGHRS, CDR2 YFSETQ. The DNA of the CDR3 is TGCGCCAGCAGCCTCTCCCACTCCGGGACAACTAATTCACCCCTCCACTTT. Translation gives CASSLSHSGTTNSPLHF.

The rearrangement uses TRBV28 and TRBJ1-3; maybe TRBD1 (5 bases). The CDR3 has 14 amino acids. V was pared by 5 bases and J by 0 bases, with 8 bases between. From germline, CDR1 is MDHEN and CDR2 SYDVKM. The CDR3, as DNA: TGTGCCAGCAGTACTCAGGGCTCTGGAAACACCATATATTTT. Its translation is CASSTQGSGNTIYF. Based on the CDR3 plus reference TRBV28 and TRBJ1-3, the full variable domain is DVKVTQSSRYLVKRTGEKVFLECVQDMDHENMFWYRQDPGLGLRLIYFSYDVKMKEKGDIPEGYSVSREKKERFSLILESASTNQTSMYLCASSTQGSGNTIYFGEGSWLTVV.

The gene calls are TRBV7-6 and TRBJ2-3; TRBD1 agrees at 7 bases. CDR3 size: 16 residues. Germline V gene lookup returns CDR1 SGHVS and CDR2 FNYEAQ. With 5 bases clipped from V and 1 base from J, the junction kept 9 bases outside the gene matches. The CDR3 region is CASSSPPGQRTDTQYF. CDR3 bases: TGTGCCAGCAGCAGCCCCCCGGGACAGCGCACAGATACGCAGTATTTT.

This chain joins TRBV2 and TRBJ2-1; D is possibly TRBD1 (6 bases). The CDR3 runs to 15 residues. Per germline, CDR1 SNHLY and CDR2 FYNNEI. V lost 2 bases and J lost 3, with 11 bases in between. DNA of the CDR3: TGTGCCAGCAGTGAACAGGGGTGGCTCTACAATGAGCAGTTCTTC. This translates into CASSEQGWLYNEQFF. The complete variable domain, with remaining parts taken from reference TRBV2 and TRBJ2-1, reads EPEVTQTPSHQVTQMGQEVILRCVPISNHLYFYWYRQILGQKVEFLVSFYNNEISEKSEIFDDQFSVERPDGSNFTLKIRSTKLEDSAMYFCASSEQGWLYNEQFFGPGTRLTVL.

CDR3 in DNA: TGTGCCAGCTCACCACCGTCATCAGAATCCAATGAGCAGTTCTTC. Its translation: CASSPPSSESNEQFF. This rearrangement joins TRBV18 to TRBJ2-1; D gene unclear. The germline V and J ends were trimmed by 0 bases and 6 bases, with 12 bases remaining between them. The CDR3 is made up of 15 amino acids. Germline V gene lookup returns CDR1 KGHSH and CDR2 LQKENI.

The chain has TRBV10-2 and TRBJ1-5; possibly TRBD1 for D (6 bases). The V end was cut by 2 bases, the J end by 4 bases, with 12 bases between. CDR3 length equals 15 residues. Germline V CDR1 and CDR2: WSHSY, SAAADI. The CDR3 is CASSEQGPSNQPQHF. The CDR3 DNA sequence: TGCGCCAGCAGTGAGCAGGGGCCCTCAAATCAGCCCCAGCATTTT.

Only one count was recorded for this clone. This chain joins TRBV3-1 (or the pseudogene TRBV3-2) and TRBJ1-5; no definite D call. This CDR3 is 18 amino acids long. Germline CDR1 is LGHDT and CDR2 is YNNKEL (reference sequence). V was cut by 3 bases and J by 0 bases, with 18 bases left in between. The CDR3 spells CASSQSTGSVLSNQPQHF. The CDR3 nucleotides are TGTGCCAGCAGCCAGTCGACGGGAAGTGTTCTTAGCAATCAGCCCCAGCATTTT.